Below, one TCR beta chain is given with its context. The sample holds many counts of this clonotype. Its antigen is currently not known. Base qualities are not provided; no much larger clone lies one nucleotide away. The germline V gene yields KGHSH for CDR1 and LQKENI for CDR2. The CDR3 spans 16 residues, from the cysteine through the phenylalanine. The read is trimmed to its CDR3 DNA, 48 bases read in frame from base 1. The V end gives up 0 bases and the J end 9 bases, leaving 8 bases in the junction not matched to a gene. The entry originates in a study of regulatory T cells in long-lasting Graves disease (dated by TCRdb to the early 2020s). Background on the whole study: Newly diagnosed Graves' disease patients had taken antithyroid drugs for less than 3 months. Persistent Graves' disease patients were compared with newly diagnosed Graves' disease patients by peripheral blood TCR sequencing and RNA sequencing. The study was registered as a clinical trial and conducted in China. A total of roughly 33 samples were covered by TCR sequencing, comprising 13 persistent and 20 newly diagnosed Graves' disease patients.

Overall study outcomes, separate from this receptor: Sequencing and analysis were restricted to the TCR beta chain. The authors acknowledged the small sample size as a limitation that may reduce accuracy. Because the primary lesion, thyroid tissue, could not be accessed, the study looked at peripheral blood alone. TRBV28, TRBJ1-2 and TRBJ2-5 were preferentially used in persistent disease, while TRBV20-1 and TRBJ2-1 were favored in newly diagnosed disease. Compared with newly diagnosed patients, patients with persistent Graves' disease had lower TCR Shannon entropy and fewer highly expanded clones, which suggests clonal expansion. More public clonotypes were shared among persistent patients (over 2,500) than among newly diagnosed patients (966).

Explained via the paper, the time point label denotes: newly diagnosed GD, antithyroid drugs for less than 3 months. For both TCR sequencing and RNA sequencing, RNA was extracted from PBMCs using TRIzol. The diagnosis of Graves' disease was made according to American Thyroid Association guidelines. Patients for the study were recruited at an endocrinology department in Xi'an, China. From each patient, roughly 9 milliliters of peripheral blood was collected into an EDTA anticoagulant tube. Ficoll Paque Plus density gradient separation was used to isolate PBMCs, and no additional T cell sorting was done. An Agilent 2100 Bioanalyzer and agarose gel were used to check RNA quality, while a NanoDrop 2000 measured RNA concentration. Library creation used multiplex PCR. Instrument used: Illumina HiSeq 4000. CDR3 regions were amplified by Arm-PCR with iRepertoire HTBI primers to construct TCR beta libraries. Before sequencing, the PCR products underwent gel purification. In the source study's methods: A total of some 60 TRBV and under 15 TRBJ segments were identified across samples and were used for gene usage analysis of CDR3 amino acid clonotypes. Filtered high-quality paired reads were merged into contigs using COPE and FqMerger. BLAST was used to align contigs to IMGT TRBV, TRBD and TRBJ reference genes, with CDR3 defined following IMGT. Any clonotype with a frequency above 0.1% was counted as a highly expanded clone. Shannon entropy served as the measure of repertoire diversity, while the Gini coefficient captured V-J evenness. Clonotypes shared by more than one individual were considered public. The raw public data were reprocessed by TCRdb itself: fastp quality trimming at Q25, MiXCR clonotype calling, in-frame beta chains only. Each record represents a unique CDR3 protein, reported with the most common genes and DNA among its rows. None of the V and J calls come from the authors' own analysis; TCRdb made them. Here the sample has approximately 540,000 distinct CDR3 sequences; about 12% occur a single time. Of the sample, around 10% is held by the ten largest clones.

These data were likewise used in another study, on T cells in Graves' hyperthyroidism and ophthalmopathy. The second study also describes: A patient counted as having stable Graves' hyperthyroidism if no progression to ophthalmopathy occurred over 18 months of follow-up. Hyperthyroidism patients were aged 18 to 65 years and newly diagnosed, with disease duration of less than 2 months. Any patient with an uncontrolled infection, another autoimmune disease, pregnancy or lactation was excluded. Diagnoses relied on clinical symptoms, serum thyroxine and TRAb, thyroid ultrasound and orbital computed tomography. For the first round of RT-PCR on the TCR CDR3, the HTBI primer set was used together with the Qiagen OneStep RT-PCR kit. Most expanded thyroid clonotypes (frequency above 0.001) were also found in blood, which suggests that blood repertoires may mirror thyroid immune responses. Ophthalmopathy was separated from stable hyperthyroidism by a 13 V-J signature model, with around 88% sensitivity and approximately 81% specificity obtained in cross-validation and 80%/75% obtained in testing. In validation, progression to ophthalmopathy was predicted by the model with 55% to 71% sensitivity and under 85% specificity, a median of approximately 6.5 months before onset. TCR V-J signatures able to tell the groups apart were searched for in a discovery cohort of 100 or so patients, of whom 40 to 45 had Graves' ophthalmopathy and 57 had stable Graves' hyperthyroidism. Prospective prediction of ophthalmopathy was tested in an independent validation cohort of fewer than 20 hyperthyroidism patients and 17 patients who later progressed to ophthalmopathy. The approximately 100 discovery patients were divided at random into training and test sets in a 7:3 ratio. In roughly six Graves' hyperthyroidism patients, the study also compared T-cell repertoires from thyroid tissue with T-cell repertoires from blood. After blood sampling, hyperthyroidism patients were treated with methimazole at a starting dose of 30 mg daily, and ophthalmopathy patients were treated with high-dose intravenous methylprednisolone. The libraries were constructed in a second round of multiplex PCR and then size-selected and purified. Sequencing of the libraries was done on an Illumina HiSeq2000 using paired-end 100 bp reads. SOAPnuke was used to process the raw data, removing reads that contained adapters or uncalled bases, had a mean Phred below 15, or lacked an exact match to the constant primer or identifier. COPE v1.2.5 was used to merge the high-quality paired reads, and each unique nucleotide sequence was defined as a clonotype. Clonotypes were aligned to IMGT TRBV, TRBD and TRBJ reference segments using MiTCR v1.1. Only V-J combinations with frequency above 0.0001, covering about 99% of repertoires, were analysed. A TCS score was defined as the ratio of F50 (clonal expansion) to E x V (chaos), with BLOSUM62-based TCRdist applied between CDR3 peptides within each V-J. Welch's t-statistics and random forest reduced roughly 540 V-J features to roughly 13, which were used in a naive Bayes classifier (R e1071). Sample size was not statistically predetermined, and investigators were not blinded to group allocation. TCR Vbeta CDR3 sequencing of approximately 140 peripheral blood samples (over 40 ophthalmopathy, roughly 72 hyperthyroidism and about 17 progressor patients) is reported in the paper.

The receptor's source is a woman aged 25 to 39 with Graves disease. Donor details come from another sample of the same person, matched by shared clones. The sequencing used peripheral blood mononuclear cells (PBMCs), collected at new diagnosis, from a patient treated with antithyroid drugs. The chain was built from TRBV18 and TRBJ2-1, and TRBD2 aligns with 10 junction nucleotides. DNA sequence: TGTGCCAGCTCACCACCGGCTAGCGGGAGAAGTATTGAGCAGTTCTTC. This translates into CASSPPASGRSIEQFF.